This T cell receptor (beta chain) was obtained from a study of CXCR3-negative and CXCR3-positive naive CD8 T cells (dated by TCRdb to between 2018 and 2021). For the study in its entirety: In total, about 150 million TRB reads were obtained, or roughly 1.5 +/- 0.3 million reads per library. Diversity and physicochemical repertoire analyses covered some eleven donors pooled from two independent experiments. The TRBV-TRBJ cluster analysis covered naive subsets from five or six donors and memory cells from 3 donors.

Note on this clonotype: Its antigen remains undetermined.

Instrument on record: NextSeq 550. The Human TCR Profiling Kit (MiLaboratory) was used to make UMI-labeled 5' RACE TRB cDNA libraries. cDNA synthesis used the entire amount of extracted RNA, and PCR amplification then used the entire amount of cDNA produced. Libraries were prepared in parallel with an identical number of PCR cycles. Per the original workflow: MIGEC and MiXCR extracted about 50,000 +/- 9,200 unique UMI-labeled TRB cDNA molecules per library, requiring at least two reads per UMI. On average, each library contained approximately 40,000 +/- 10,000 functional in-frame TRB CDR3 nucleotide clonotypes without stop codons. After downsampling to 5000 UMI-labeled TRB molecules per sample, diversity metrics, including normalized Shannon-Wiener and Chao1, were computed in VDJtools. Clonotype-size-weighted physicochemical properties of the central five CDR3 residues (interaction energy, strength, volume and Kidera factor 4) were computed in VDJtools. Following reprocessing of the reads by TCRdb, the data hold one row per CDR3 protein sequence and no DNA is available. The V and J calls were not made by the authors but by TCRdb's processing. The table for this sample records some 130,000 distinct CDR3 sequences. The ten top clones hold just under 0.5% of the sample.

Overall study outcomes, separate from this receptor: Comparably high repertoire diversity was found in both naive subsets, whereas much lower repertoire diversity was found in memory CD8+ T cells. Similar TRBV-TRBJ usage was shown by naive CXCR3-negative and CXCR3-positive cells from the same donor, whereas distinct patterns were shown by memory cells. Because surface CD5, which is linked to self-reactivity in mice, was comparable between the naive subsets, TCR interaction strength was also inferred from TRB CDR3 physicochemical properties. Because CXCR3 expression was partially decreased after cryopreservation, freshly isolated PBMCs were used for most assays. TRB CDR3s from CXCR3-positive naive cells showed higher hydrophobicity (lower Kidera factor 4), lower energy, and higher strength and volume indices than CXCR3-negative naive cells.

CDR1 is given as SGHVS and CDR2 as FNYEAQ, both from the germline V gene. The CDR3 measures 14 amino acids from cysteine to phenylalanine. The entry carries no DNA sequence. For each CD8+ T cell subset, flow sorting was done in triplicate, and 250,000 to 300,000 cells per subset went directly into RLT lysis buffer. To exclude memory contaminants, naive CD8+ T cells were stringently defined as CD45RO-CCR7+CD27+CD95-. Using standard density gradient centrifugation, peripheral blood mononuclear cells were isolated from buffy coats. A FACSAria III was used to flow-sort naive CXCR3-negative and CXCR3-positive CD8+ T cells. Total RNA was extracted from sorted cells using an RNeasy Mini Kit.

Sequencing was done on a sample of naive CXCR3- CD8+ T cells from blood. In light of the paper, this sample's cell subset or site label describes: CD45RO-CCR7+CD27+CD95- naive CD8+ T cells lacking CXCR3 (TNR3-). The clonotype was recovered from a human donor in good health. Some clones in this sample may be carry-over from other donors' samples. The chain is encoded by TRBV7-6 joined to TRBJ2-7. CDR3 region: CASSIGGSSYEQYF.